Described below is a single T cell receptor (beta chain) sequence and its context. Looked up from germline, CDR1 is SGHRS and CDR2 is YFSETQ. The CDR3 is made up of 14 amino acids. With 4 bases removed from V and 7 bases from J, the gap between germline ends came to 14 bases. The sample is drawn from a study of blood T cells in healthy people across ages. Sample-barcoded 5' priming and a J-beta primer mix drove a second PCR of about 7 to 11 cycles. From the 5' RACE reads, TCRdb called clonotypes with MiXCR, one entry per CDR3 protein. There are 1.5 million to 2 million distinct CDR3 sequences in the sample; roughly a third occur only once, and 10% to 12% lies in the top ten.

V is TRBV5-1 and J is TRBJ1-4, with D possibly matching TRBD1 (5 bases). The receptor was derived from a woman aged 30 to 39 in good health. Material: blood. The CDR3 loop reads CASSGQGAREKLFF. CDR3 DNA sequence: TGCGCCAGCAGCGGACAAGGGGCTCGTGAAAAACTGTTTTTT.